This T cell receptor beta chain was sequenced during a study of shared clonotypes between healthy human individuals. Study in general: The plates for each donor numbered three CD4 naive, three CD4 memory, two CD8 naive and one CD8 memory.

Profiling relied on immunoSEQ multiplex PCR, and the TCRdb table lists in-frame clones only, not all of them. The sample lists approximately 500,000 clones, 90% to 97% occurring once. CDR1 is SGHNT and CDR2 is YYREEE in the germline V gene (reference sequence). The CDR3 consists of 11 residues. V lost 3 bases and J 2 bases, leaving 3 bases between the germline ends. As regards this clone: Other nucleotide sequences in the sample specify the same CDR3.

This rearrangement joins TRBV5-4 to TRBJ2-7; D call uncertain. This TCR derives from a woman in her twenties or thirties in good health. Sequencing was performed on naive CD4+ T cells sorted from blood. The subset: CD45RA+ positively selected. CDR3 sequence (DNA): TGTGCCAGCAGCTCAACCTACGAGCAGTACTTC. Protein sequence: CASSSTYEQYF.